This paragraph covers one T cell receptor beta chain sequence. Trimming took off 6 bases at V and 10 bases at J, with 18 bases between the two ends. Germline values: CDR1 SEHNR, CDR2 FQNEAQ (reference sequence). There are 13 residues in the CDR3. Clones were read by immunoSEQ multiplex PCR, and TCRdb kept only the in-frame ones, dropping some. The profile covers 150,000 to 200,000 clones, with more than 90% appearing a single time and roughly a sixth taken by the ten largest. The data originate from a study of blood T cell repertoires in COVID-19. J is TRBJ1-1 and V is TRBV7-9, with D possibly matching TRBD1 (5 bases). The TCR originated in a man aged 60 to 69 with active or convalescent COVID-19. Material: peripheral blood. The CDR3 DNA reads TGTGCCAGCAGTCGACCGCCTCTCGGGGGAGCTTTCTTT. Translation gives CASSRPPLGGAFF.